These 22 T cell receptor beta chains came from one sample sequenced in a study of CD8+CD57+ T cells in acquired aplastic anemia. According to the study, genomic DNA was the template for TCR beta VDJ and CDR3 profiling. TCRdb reprocessed the reads with MiXCR, giving one entry per CDR3 protein. The sample carries about 200,000 distinct CDR3 sequences, approximately 65% recorded once. CD8+CD57+ cell expansion, shown by flow cytometry, had occurred in the patients selected for sequencing. The sequenced sample was sorted CD4+, CD8+, or CD8+CD57+ T cells (not recorded which) from PBMCs. The receptor source for this set is a human donor with aplastic anemia.

This chain uses TRBV2 with TRBJ2-7; D may be TRBD1 or TRBD2 (5 bases each). Germline CDR1 reads SNHLY; CDR2 reads FYNNEI. V shed 7 bases and J shed 3 bases, with 13 bases lying between them. This CDR3 spans 13 amino acids. CDR3 DNA: TGTGCCAGCACCCGGGACCGGAACTACGAGCAGTACTTC. Its protein product is CASTRDRNYEQYF. Full variable domain (outside the CDR3, taken from reference TRBV2 and TRBJ2-7): EPEVTQTPSHQVTQMGQEVILRCVPISNHLYFYWYRQILGQKVEFLVSFYNNEISEKSEIFDDQFSVERPDGSNFTLKIRSTKLEDSAMYFCASTRDRNYEQYFGPGTRLTVT.

The chain joins TRBV6-5 to TRBJ2-2; 8 nucleotides agree with TRBD1. Germline V gene data show CDR1 as MNHEY and CDR2 as SVGAGI. The CDR3 has 15 residues. Trimming took 7 bases from V and 4 from J; bases not matched to a gene: 8. The CDR3 DNA follows: TGTGCCAGCACTCAGGACAGGGCGGGCACCGGGGAGCTGTTTTTT. It encodes CASTQDRAGTGELFF.

CDR3 coding DNA: TGCAGTGCTAGAGGGCGAGGGACTAGCGGGACGCAGTTCTTC. Translated: CSARGRGTSGTQFF. The rearrangement uses TRBV20-1 and TRBJ2-1; 13 nucleotides align to TRBD2. The V segment lost 1 base and the J segment 12 bases; nucleotides outside the gene matches: 6. The CDR3 is made up of 14 amino acids. The germline gives CDR1 DFQATT, CDR2 SNEGSKA (reference sequence).

This chain connects TRBV14 to TRBJ2-7; D may match TRBD1 or TRBD2 (5 bases each). This CDR3 region has 13 residues. The germline V and J ends were trimmed by 4 bases and 4 bases, with 11 bases remaining between them. Germline CDR1 is SGHDN and CDR2 is FVKESK. CDR3 bases: TGTGCCAGCAGCCCAGGGTCGGGGTACGAGCAGTACTTC. Its protein is CASSPGSGYEQYF.

V and J are TRBV7-9 and TRBJ2-5; TRBD2 aligns across 7 bases. Germline V lookup: CDR1 SEHNR, CDR2 FQNEAQ (reference sequence). Trimming took 6 bases from V and 5 from J; bases not matched to a gene: 15. The length of the CDR3 is 16 residues. The chain's CDR3 is CASRISAGRVYETQYF. The CDR3 DNA reads as TGTGCCAGCAGAATATCAGCGGGGAGGGTCTATGAGACCCAGTACTTC.

The chain employs TRBV7-9 and TRBJ2-5, with no clear D. The V gene lost 2 bases and the J gene lost 1 base, with 11 bases spanning the gap. Germline lookup yields CDR1 SEHNR and CDR2 FQNEAQ (reference sequence). The CDR3 loop spans 15 amino acids. CDR3 in DNA: TGTGCCAGCAGCTTAATAAGATCCACCCAAGAGACCCAGTACTTC. Amino acid sequence: CASSLIRSTQETQYF. The variable domain in full, with the rest retrieved from reference TRBV7-9 and TRBJ2-5, is DTGVSQNPRHKITKRGQNVTFRCDPISEHNRLYWYRQTLGQGPEFLTYFQNEAQLEKSRLLSDRFSAERPKGSFSTLEIQRTEQGDSAMYLCASSLIRSTQETQYFGPGTRLLVL.

The rearrangement joins TRBV5-1 to TRBJ1-2; weak D call: TRBD1 (6 bases). CDR3 size: 15 residues. Germline values: CDR1 SGHRS, CDR2 YFSETQ. Trimming removed 3 bases at V and 6 bases at J, with 18 bases between. CDR3 in DNA: TGCGCCAGCAGCTCAATGCGGGGGACAATAGATGGCTACACCTTC. This gives the protein CASSSMRGTIDGYTF. Combining the CDR3 with reference TRBV5-1 and TRBJ1-2 gives the whole variable domain KAGVTQTPRYLIKTRGQQVTLSCSPISGHRSVSWYQQTPGQGLQFLFEYFSETQRNKGNFPGRFSGRQFSNSRSEMNVSTLELGDSALYLCASSSMRGTIDGYTFGSGTRLTVV.

CDR3 loop: CASSLGLNGDRPNSYEQYF. CDR3 nucleotide sequence: TGTGCCAGCAGCTTAGGCCTAAATGGGGACAGGCCCAACTCCTACGAGCAGTACTTC. This chain joins TRBV7-3 and TRBJ2-7; 8 nucleotides match TRBD1. Germline V gene lookup returns CDR1 SGHTA and CDR2 FQGTGA. This CDR3 is 19 amino acids long. Trimming took 2 bases from V and 0 from J; bases not matched to a gene: 15. Full variable domain (remainder filled in from reference TRBV7-3 and TRBJ2-7): GAGVSQTPSNKVTEKGKYVELRCDPISGHTALYWYRQSLGQGPEFLIYFQGTGAADDSGLPNDRFFAVRPEGSVSTLKIQRTERGDSAVYLCASSLGLNGDRPNSYEQYFGPGTRLTVT.

This clonotype came up a few times. The chain joins TRBV5-1 to TRBJ2-7; D is unclear. Deletions cut 0 bases from V and 7 bases from J, with 8 bases between. This CDR3 has 12 residues. From germline, CDR1 is SGHRS and CDR2 YFSETQ. CDR3 region: CASSLEGVEQYF. Here the CDR3 DNA reads TGCGCCAGCAGCTTGGAGGGTGTGGAGCAGTACTTC.

The CDR3 spells CASSVGSWQETQYF. In DNA form, the CDR3 reads TGTGCCAGCAGCGTCGGTAGCTGGCAGGAGACCCAGTACTTC. This chain links TRBV9 with TRBJ2-5; D is ambiguous. The CDR3 runs 14 residues. Germline V gene sequence: CDR1 SGDLS, CDR2 YYNGEE. The V and J ends lost 2 bases and 5 bases respectively, with 13 bases between them.

This clonotype occurred a few times. The junction shows a germline mismatch at one end, possibly a read error. The gene calls are TRBV24-1 and TRBJ2-7; D is uncertain. The CDR3 has 13 residues. The germline gives CDR1 KGHDR, CDR2 SFDVKD. The CDR3 loop is CATSALNSYEQYF. CDR3 nucleotides: TGTGCCACCAGTGCTTTGAACAGCTACGAGCAGTACTTC.

There are a few counts of this clonotype. The gene calls are TRBV20-1 and TRBJ2-7; maybe TRBD2 (5 bases). This CDR3 has 16 amino acids. Trimming took off 0 bases at V and 2 bases at J, with 17 bases between the two ends. Germline CDR1 DFQATT, CDR2 SNEGSKA (reference sequence). The CDR3 here is CSARDGIRDSTYEQYF. The CDR3 DNA reads TGCAGTGCTAGAGATGGGATCCGGGATTCAACCTACGAGCAGTACTTC.

The rearrangement uses TRBV7-2 and TRBJ2-1, with D perhaps matching TRBD1 (5 bases). There are 15 residues in the CDR3. CDR1 and CDR2 (germline): SGHTA, FQGNSA. V was cut by 2 bases and J by 4 bases, with 12 bases left in between. CDR3 protein: CASSLRQGQYNEQFF. The CDR3 bases are TGTGCCAGCAGCTTAAGGCAGGGCCAATACAATGAGCAGTTCTTC.

This clonotype was observed a single time. V usage is TRBV7-2 and J usage is TRBJ2-7; D not certain. Germline-derived CDR1 and CDR2 are SGHTA and FQGNSA. Trimming took off 1 base at V and 6 bases at J, with 10 bases between the two ends. CDR3 length equals 13 residues. Here the CDR3 DNA reads TGTGCCAGCAGCTTAGACCGATCTGCCGAGCAGTACTTC. As protein: CASSLDRSAEQYF. Complete variable domain (other parts from reference TRBV7-2 and TRBJ2-7): GAGVSQSPSNKVTEKGKDVELRCDPISGHTALYWYRQSLGQGLEFLIYFQGNSAPDKSGLPSDRFSAERTGGSVSTLTIQRTQQEDSAVYLCASSLDRSAEQYFGPGTRLTVT.

V usage is TRBV7-6 and J usage is TRBJ1-2; 10 nucleotides match TRBD1. With 5 bases clipped from V and 3 bases from J, the junction kept 0 bases outside the gene matches. Per germline, CDR1 SGHVS and CDR2 FNYEAQ. CDR3 size: 13 residues. The CDR3 coding sequence is TGTGCCAGCAGCGGGACAGGGGACTATGGCTACACCTTC. It translates to CASSGTGDYGYTF.

The chain joins TRBV5-5 to TRBJ2-5, with 7 positions matching TRBD2. V was pared by 4 bases and J by 4 bases, with 1 base of the junction left unmatched. This CDR3 has 12 residues. CDR1 is SGHKS, CDR2 YYEKEE, per germline (reference sequence). The DNA for the CDR3 is TGTGCCAGCAGCGGCGGGGGAGAGACCCAGTACTTC. Its translation is CASSGGGETQYF.

This clonotype was found a few times. The J gene is TRBJ2-3, the V gene TRBV20-1; 9 bases map to TRBD2. V shed 2 bases and J 5 bases; nucleotides not matched to a gene: 5. This CDR3 contains 14 residues. From germline, CDR1 is DFQATT and CDR2 SNEGSKA (reference sequence). Here the CDR3 reads CSARLAGREDTQYF. The CDR3 coding sequence is TGCAGTGCTAGACTAGCGGGGAGGGAAGATACGCAGTATTTT.

The chain employs TRBV24-1 and TRBJ2-7; D gene ambiguous. Germline CDR1 KGHDR, CDR2 SFDVKD. The CDR3 contains 11 residues. Deletions cut 2 bases from V and 7 bases from J, with 5 bases between. The CDR3 bases are TGTGCCACCAGTGATTCAGAAGAGCAGTACTTC. This encodes CATSDSEEQYF.

This chain links TRBV30 with TRBJ1-2; D is undetermined. The CDR3 covers 13 residues. V was clipped by 6 bases and J by 2 bases, with 13 bases between them. The germline V gene has CDR1 GTSNPN and CDR2 SVGIG (reference sequence). For the CDR3, the DNA is TGTGCCTGCATTACCGGGAAAAACTATGGCTACACCTTC. This encodes CACITGKNYGYTF. Full variable domain (remainder filled in from reference TRBV30 and TRBJ1-2): SQTIHQWPATLVQPVGSPLSLECTVEGTSNPNLYWYRQAAGRGLQLLFYSVGIGQISSEVPQNLSASRPQDRQFILSSKKLLLSDSGFYLCACITGKNYGYTFGSGTRLTVV.

This clonotype has just a few counts. The chain uses TRBV24-1 and TRBJ2-5; D not certain. Germline V lookup: CDR1 KGHDR, CDR2 SFDVKD. Trimming removed 2 bases at V and 1 base at J, with 10 bases between. The CDR3 sequence is 15 residues long. The CDR3 sequence is CATSDYRLGQETQYF. The CDR3 DNA reads as TGTGCCACCAGTGATTATAGACTCGGCCAAGAGACCCAGTACTTC.

A few counts support this clonotype. The rearrangement uses TRBV9 and TRBJ2-3; 11 bases align to TRBD2. The CDR3 is made up of 15 amino acids. Trimming took 0 bases from V and 6 from J; bases not matched to a gene: 3. Per the germline V gene, CDR1 is SGDLS and CDR2 is YYNGEE. The CDR3 DNA reads as TGTGCCAGCAGCGTAGCTAGCGGGGGGTCGGATACGCAGTATTTT. Protein: CASSVASGGSDTQYF.

CDR3 bases: TGCAGTGCTAGAGATCTAACGAGCGGGAGAGCAGATACGCAGTATTTT. Its translation is CSARDLTSGRADTQYF. The V gene is TRBV20-1, the J gene TRBJ2-3; 8 bases map to TRBD2. The CDR3 runs 16 residues. V lost 0 bases to trimming and J lost 4 bases; unmatched junction nucleotides: 9. Germline V gene lookup returns CDR1 DFQATT and CDR2 SNEGSKA (reference sequence).